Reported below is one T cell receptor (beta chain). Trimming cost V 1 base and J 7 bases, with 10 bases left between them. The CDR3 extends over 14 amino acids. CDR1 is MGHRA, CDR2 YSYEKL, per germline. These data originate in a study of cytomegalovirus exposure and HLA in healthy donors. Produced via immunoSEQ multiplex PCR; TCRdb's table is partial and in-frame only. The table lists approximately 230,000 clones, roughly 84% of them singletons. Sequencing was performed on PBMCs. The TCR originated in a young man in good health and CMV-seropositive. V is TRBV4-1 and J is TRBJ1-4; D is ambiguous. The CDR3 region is CASSQGGKAEKLFF. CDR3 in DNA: TGCGCCAGCAGCCAAGGAGGGAAAGCTGAAAAACTGTTTTTT.